The 19 T cell receptor beta chains reported below all come from one sample, sequenced in a study of monozygotic twins with inflammatory bowel disease. Following a re-call of the 5' RACE reads, TCRdb has one entry per CDR3 protein and lacks DNA. The sample totals more than 85,000 distinct CDR3 sequences. The sample taken for sequencing was blood. These receptors all stem from a human donor with ulcerative colitis or Crohn's disease, or a healthy co-twin of an affected twin (not recorded which).

The chain is built from TRBV10-3 and TRBJ2-1; the D call from TCRdb, TRBD2, cannot be confirmed without DNA. The germline CDR1 and CDR2 sequences are ENHRY and SYGVKD. The CDR3 is made up of 14 amino acids. The CDR3: CAISEGIAGDEQFF.

This CDR3 reads CASSSGYTGELFF. The chain has TRBV7-9 and TRBJ2-2. The CDR3 spans 13 residues. Germline V gene data show CDR1 as SEHNR and CDR2 as FQNEAQ (reference sequence).

The V call is TRBV5-1, the J call TRBJ1-1. The CDR3 contains 13 residues. Germline CDR1 SGHRS, CDR2 YFSETQ. The CDR3 loop is CASSIGPNGEAFF. The variable domain in full, with the rest retrieved from reference TRBV5-1 and TRBJ1-1, is KAGVTQTPRYLIKTRGQQVTLSCSPISGHRSVSWYQQTPGQGLQFLFEYFSETQRNKGNFPGRFSGRQFSNSRSEMNVSTLELGDSALYLCASSIGPNGEAFFGQGTRLTVV.

The CDR3 protein is CASSLADSPTYEQYF. The chain has TRBV5-1 and TRBJ2-7; no DNA is available, so the TRBD1 call from TCRdb remains unchecked. The CDR3 runs 15 residues. Germline CDR1 reads SGHRS; CDR2 reads YFSETQ.

The V call is TRBV12-2, the J call TRBJ1-2; with no DNA, the TCRdb D assignment of TRBD1 cannot be verified. TRBV12-2 is labeled a pseudogene. This CDR3 has 19 residues. The CDR3 is CASPYSTGTGGLAAGGYTF.

This rearrangement joins TRBV7-9 to TRBJ1-5; TCRdb indicates TRBD1, and absent DNA this call remains unverified. The CDR3 sequence is 15 residues long. Germline lookup yields CDR1 SEHNR and CDR2 FQNEAQ (reference sequence). CDR3 region: CASSKGQGENQPQHF.

The gene calls are TRBV20-1 and TRBJ2-1; lacking DNA, the TRBD2 call made by TCRdb goes unchecked. CDR1 DFQATT and CDR2 SNEGSKA come from the germline V gene (reference sequence). The CDR3 spans 15 residues. The CDR3 reads CSARVAGGEVDEQFF.

The V gene is TRBV19, the J gene TRBJ1-1. Germline assignment: CDR1 LNHDA and CDR2 SQIVND (reference sequence). The CDR3 extends over 15 amino acids. This CDR3 reads CASSTPRDADTEAFF.

The chain joins TRBV3-1 to TRBJ1-1. This CDR3 comprises 12 residues. Germline V gives CDR1 LGHDT, CDR2 YNNKEL (reference sequence). This CDR3 reads CASSQAGTEAFF.

The chain employs TRBV11-2 and TRBJ2-5; TCRdb outputs TRBD2, but without DNA this stays unchecked. Germline loops: CDR1 SGHAT, CDR2 FQNNGV. This CDR3 contains 15 residues. The CDR3 loop reads CASSSPGLAEETQYF.

V usage is TRBV5-1 and J usage is TRBJ2-6; without DNA, the TCRdb call of TRBD1 cannot be checked. This CDR3 has 17 residues. CDR1 SGHRS and CDR2 YFSETQ come from the germline V gene. CDR3 residues: CASSRQGARAGANVLTF.

J is TRBJ2-7 and V is TRBV12-3 or TRBV12-4; as DNA is missing, the TRBD2 call by TCRdb cannot be tested. The CDR3 is 12 amino acids. CDR3 residues: CASSSGSGEQYF.

The chain carries TRBV5-1 and TRBJ2-5. The CDR3 length is 12 residues. Germline CDR1 reads SGHRS; CDR2 reads YFSETQ. CDR3 protein: CASRLIQETQYF.

V gene TRBV29-1 combines with J gene TRBJ2-1; TCRdb reports TRBD1, a call that lacks DNA to check it against. Germline assignment: CDR1 SQVTM and CDR2 ANQGSEA. This CDR3 contains 14 residues. The CDR3 loop reads CSVEGPGGRNEQFF.

J is TRBJ2-3 and V is TRBV19; the TCRdb D gene call, TRBD1, has no DNA to confirm it. Germline lookup yields CDR1 LNHDA and CDR2 SQIVND (reference sequence). This CDR3 has 15 amino acids. The CDR3 here is CASSIWTGSTDTQYF.

The chain combines TRBV5-6 with TRBJ1-1; as DNA is missing, the TRBD1 call by TCRdb cannot be tested. Per the germline V gene, CDR1 is SGHDT and CDR2 is YYEEEE. The CDR3 has 16 residues. This chain's CDR3 is CASSLELGRGLTEAFF.

The chain employs TRBV28 and TRBJ2-1; with no DNA, the TCRdb D assignment of TRBD1 cannot be verified. CDR1 is MDHEN, CDR2 SYDVKM, per germline. This CDR3 region has 15 residues. The CDR3 region is CASSFGGASVNKQFF.

V gene TRBV5-1 combines with J gene TRBJ1-1; TCRdb's D call, TRBD1, is unchecked because there is no DNA. Germline V gene lookup returns CDR1 SGHRS and CDR2 YFSETQ. The CDR3 is made up of 14 amino acids. The CDR3 reads CASSTGQASTEAFF.

The genes are TRBV30 and TRBJ2-1. Germline CDR1 and CDR2: GTSNPN and SVGIG (reference sequence). There are 17 residues in the CDR3. The CDR3 spells CAWSVLLGFGSYNEQFF.